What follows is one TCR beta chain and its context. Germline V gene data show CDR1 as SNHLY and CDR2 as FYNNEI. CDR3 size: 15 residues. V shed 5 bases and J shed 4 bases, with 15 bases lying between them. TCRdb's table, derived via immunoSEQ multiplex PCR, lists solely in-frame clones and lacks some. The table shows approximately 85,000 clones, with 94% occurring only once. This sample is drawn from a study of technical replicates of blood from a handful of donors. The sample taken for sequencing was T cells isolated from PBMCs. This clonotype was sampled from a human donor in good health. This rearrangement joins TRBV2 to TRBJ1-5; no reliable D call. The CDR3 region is CASSSLTRTNQPQHF. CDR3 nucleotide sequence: TGTGCCAGCAGTTCACTGACACGGACTAATCAGCCCCAGCATTTT.